What follows are 19 T cell receptor beta chains derived from one specimen sequenced in a study of blood T cells in healthy people across ages. Using a J-beta primer mix together with a sample-barcoded 5' primer, a second PCR was run for roughly 6 to 12 cycles. TCRdb redid the calling of the 5' RACE reads with MiXCR, one entry per CDR3 protein. The table includes about a million distinct CDR3 sequences, roughly two fifths detected once. Sequences were obtained from blood. Receptors originate from a man between 18 and 29 years old in good health.

This clonotype was seen more than once but under ten times. The chain couples TRBV12-3 or TRBV12-4 to TRBJ1-2; D perhaps matches TRBD1 (5 bases). CDR3 length: 15 amino acids. Trimming pared 6 bases from V and 3 bases from J, leaving 17 bases between. In nucleotides, the CDR3 is TGTGCCAGCAGCCCCACCAGGGATAACGACTATGGCTACACCTTC. This encodes CASSPTRDNDYGYTF.

The chain carries TRBV6-2 or TRBV6-3 and TRBJ2-1; TRBD1 matches at 8 bases. There are 16 residues in the CDR3. V shed 6 bases, J shed 2 bases, and the junction held 9 bases outside the gene matches. Germline assignment: CDR1 MNHEY and CDR2 SVGEGT. CDR3 in DNA: TGTGCCAGCAGCAGGACCGACAGGGGAACCTACAATGAGCAGTTCTTC. Its protein product is CASSRTDRGTYNEQFF.

This clonotype was counted a few times. The CDR3 protein is CASSLGSSGTYEQYF. The CDR3 DNA reads as TGTGCCAGCAGCTTAGGTAGTAGCGGGACGTACGAGCAGTACTTC. V and J are TRBV7-6 and TRBJ2-7, with TRBD2 identical over 8 bases. CDR1 is SGHVS and CDR2 is FNYEAQ in the germline V gene. There are 15 residues in the CDR3. The ends lost 1 base at V and 4 bases at J; junction bases unmatched: 6.

The V call is TRBV5-5, the J call TRBJ1-1; 10 bases agree with TRBD1. V gave up 2 bases and J gave up 2 bases; unmatched junction bases: 9. This CDR3 spans 17 amino acids. Per the germline V gene, CDR1 is SGHKS and CDR2 is YYEKEE (reference sequence). CDR3 residues: CASSLSPGQGSNTEAFF. The CDR3 nucleotides read TGTGCCAGCAGCTTATCACCGGGACAGGGGTCCAACACTGAAGCTTTCTTT.

The chain has TRBV6-2 or TRBV6-3 and TRBJ2-5; D is unresolved. CDR1 and CDR2 from the germline V gene are MNHEY and SVGEGT. Trimming stripped 0 bases from V and 0 bases from J, with 11 bases between. This CDR3 has 16 residues. The DNA for the CDR3 is TGTGCCAGCAGTTACTCGAGAGGTACCTACCAAGAGACCCAGTACTTC. Residues: CASSYSRGTYQETQYF.

This clonotype occurred a few times. J is TRBJ2-1 and V is TRBV10-3; D may match TRBD1 or TRBD2 (5 bases each). Trimming left V 4 bases short and J 6 bases short, with 13 bases between. The CDR3 contains 14 residues. CDR1 is ENHRY, CDR2 SYGVKD, per germline. DNA for the CDR3: TGTGCCATCAGTGCGGGACCCCCTAGCAATGAGCAGTTCTTC. It codes for CAISAGPPSNEQFF.

This clonotype showed up just once. This chain joins TRBV13 and TRBJ2-5, with D possibly TRBD2 on 6 matching bases. This CDR3 spans 14 amino acids. The ends were cut back, 2 bases at V and 5 bases at J, with 12 bases in the middle. Per germline, CDR1 PRHDT and CDR2 FYEKMQ (reference sequence). In DNA form, the CDR3 reads TGTGCCAGCAGCTTAAGGGCAGGGAGGGAGACCCAGTACTTC. Protein product: CASSLRAGRETQYF.

In its sample, this clonotype was seen a few times. The chain recombines TRBV20-1 with TRBJ1-4, with a weak D call TRBD1 (5 bases). In germline, CDR1 is DFQATT, CDR2 SNEGSKA (reference sequence). The CDR3 runs to 14 residues. Deletions cut 6 bases from V and 12 bases from J, with 23 bases between. The CDR3 DNA sequence: TGCAGTGCCAAGACAGCTGAAACTTGGGGAGAACTGTTTTTT. Amino acid sequence: CSAKTAETWGELFF.

The CDR3 DNA is TGTGCCACCGCGACAGGTTTTAATCAGCCCCAGCATTTT. The encoded protein is CATATGFNQPQHF. The rearrangement uses TRBV12-3 or TRBV12-4 and TRBJ1-5; maybe TRBD1 (6 bases). Trimming cost V 10 bases and J 4 bases, with 14 bases left between them. The CDR3 sequence is 13 residues long.

The chain couples TRBV4-1 to TRBJ2-1; D is ambiguous. This CDR3 contains 16 residues. Between the trimmed V and J ends, which lost 2 bases and 0 bases, there was a span of 11 bases. Per germline, CDR1 MGHRA and CDR2 YSYEKL. Here the CDR3 DNA reads TGCGCCAGCAGCCAACCGACACGCGGCTCCTACAATGAGCAGTTCTTC. This codes for CASSQPTRGSYNEQFF.

V usage is TRBV10-3 and J usage is TRBJ1-5; a weak D match, TRBD1 (5 bases). This CDR3 comprises 13 residues. CDR1 is ENHRY and CDR2 is SYGVKD in the germline V gene. The V end lost 10 bases, the J end lost 6 bases, and 16 bases lay between the germline ends. The DNA of the CDR3 is TGTGCCACCCAAAATGGGGCCGGTCAGCCCCAGCATTTT. Translated, it gives CATQNGAGQPQHF.

V and J are TRBV20-1 and TRBJ2-7; D may be TRBD1 (6 bases). CDR1 DFQATT and CDR2 SNEGSKA come from the germline V gene (reference sequence). The V gene lost 6 bases and the J gene lost 6 bases, with 15 bases spanning the gap. This CDR3 contains 12 residues. The CDR3 spells CSASGQIVEQYF. For the CDR3, the DNA is TGCAGTGCCAGCGGACAGATCGTCGAGCAGTACTTC.

In this sample, this clonotype turned up a few times. V usage is TRBV5-1 and J usage is TRBJ1-1, with D perhaps TRBD1 (5 bases). CDR1 is SGHRS and CDR2 is YFSETQ in the germline V gene. The CDR3 is 16 amino acids. Deletions cut 4 bases from V and 0 bases from J, with 16 bases between. For the CDR3, the DNA is TGCGCCAGCAGCCCGGAGGGGAGTCGGGTGAACACTGAAGCTTTCTTT. Residues: CASSPEGSRVNTEAFF.

Comment on this clonotype: One end of the junction varies from germline; a read error may be responsible. CDR3 bases: TGCGCCAGCAGCCAAGATAGAGGGGGCCGGTACAATGGGCAGTTCTTC. Protein sequence: CASSQDRGGRYNGQFF. This sequence joins TRBV4-3 and TRBJ2-1, with 7 bases lining up with TRBD1. Germline CDR1 and CDR2: LGHNA and YSLEER. The CDR3 sequence is 16 residues long.

The V and J genes are TRBV10-3 and TRBJ2-2; the D gene is possibly TRBD2 (6 bases). This CDR3 comprises 14 residues. Germline assignment: CDR1 ENHRY and CDR2 SYGVKD. The V end was cut by 7 bases, the J end by 4 bases, with 13 bases between. Here the CDR3 DNA reads TGTGCCATCAATGGCGGGGCGGTCACCGGGGAGCTGTTTTTT. This sequence encodes CAINGGAVTGELFF.

The rearrangement joins TRBV6-1 to TRBJ1-1; tentative D call: TRBD1 (6 bases). The CDR3 consists of 12 residues. The germline V and J ends were trimmed by 11 bases and 8 bases, with 18 bases remaining between them. Germline CDR1 is MNHNS and CDR2 is SASEGT. Here the CDR3 reads CARIRQADEAFF. CDR3 DNA sequence: TGTGCCCGCATTAGACAGGCCGACGAAGCTTTCTTT.

This clonotype has just one count. The chain uses TRBV3-1 and TRBJ1-4, with D tentatively TRBD1 (6 bases). V was shortened by 4 bases and J by 5 bases, with 11 bases between the two germline ends. This CDR3 spans 14 amino acids. The germline gives CDR1 LGHDT, CDR2 YNNKEL (reference sequence). The CDR3 sequence is CASSLDSQNEKLFF. The CDR3, as DNA: TGTGCCAGCAGCCTGGACAGCCAAAATGAAAAACTGTTTTTT.

This clonotype was counted a few times. V usage is TRBV3-1 and J usage is TRBJ2-7; TRBD2 is a possible D gene (6 bases). Trimming shortened V by 1 base and J by 1 base, and 14 bases separated the two germline ends. The CDR3 sequence is 16 residues long. Per the germline V gene, CDR1 is LGHDT and CDR2 is YNNKEL (reference sequence). The CDR3 DNA follows: TGTGCCAGCAGCCAAGCTGGAGGGTTGAGGTCCTACGAGCAGTACTTC. The encoded protein is CASSQAGGLRSYEQYF.

This chain connects TRBV12-3 or TRBV12-4 to TRBJ1-3; D gene ambiguous. CDR3 length: 12 residues. V was shortened by 3 bases and J by 3 bases, with 3 bases between the two germline ends. The CDR3: CASSFGGNTIYF. CDR3 DNA: TGTGCCAGCAGTTTCGGTGGAAACACCATATATTTT.